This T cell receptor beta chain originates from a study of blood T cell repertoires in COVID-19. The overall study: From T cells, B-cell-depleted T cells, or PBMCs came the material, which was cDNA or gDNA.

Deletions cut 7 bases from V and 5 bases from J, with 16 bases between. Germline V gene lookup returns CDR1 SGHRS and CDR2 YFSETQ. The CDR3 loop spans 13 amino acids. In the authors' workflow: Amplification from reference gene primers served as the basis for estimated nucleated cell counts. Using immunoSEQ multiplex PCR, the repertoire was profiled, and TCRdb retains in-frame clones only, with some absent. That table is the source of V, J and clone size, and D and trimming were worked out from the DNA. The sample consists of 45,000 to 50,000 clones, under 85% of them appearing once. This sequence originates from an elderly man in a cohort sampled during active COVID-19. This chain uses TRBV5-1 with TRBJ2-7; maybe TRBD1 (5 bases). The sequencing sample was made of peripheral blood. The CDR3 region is CASRNQGSHEQYF. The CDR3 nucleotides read TGCGCCAGCCGAAACCAGGGTTCACACGAGCAGTACTTC. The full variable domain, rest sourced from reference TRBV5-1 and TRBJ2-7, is KAGVTQTPRYLIKTRGQQVTLSCSPISGHRSVSWYQQTPGQGLQFLFEYFSETQRNKGNFPGRFSGRQFSNSRSEMNVSTLELGDSALYLCASRNQGSHEQYFGPGTRLTVT.